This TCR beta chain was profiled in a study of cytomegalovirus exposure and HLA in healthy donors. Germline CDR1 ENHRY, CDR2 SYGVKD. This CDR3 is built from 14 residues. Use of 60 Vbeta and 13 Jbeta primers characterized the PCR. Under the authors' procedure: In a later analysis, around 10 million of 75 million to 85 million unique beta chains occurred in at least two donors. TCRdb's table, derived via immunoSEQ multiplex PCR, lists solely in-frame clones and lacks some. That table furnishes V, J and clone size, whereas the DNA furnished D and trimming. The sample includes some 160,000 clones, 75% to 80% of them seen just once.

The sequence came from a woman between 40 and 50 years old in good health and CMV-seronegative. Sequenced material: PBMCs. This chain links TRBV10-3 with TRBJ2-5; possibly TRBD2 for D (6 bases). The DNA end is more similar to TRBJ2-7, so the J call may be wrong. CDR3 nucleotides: TGTGCCATCAGTGGGGGGGTAACTGCCTACGAGCAGTACTTC. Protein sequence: CAISGGVTAYEQYF.